This T cell receptor beta chain was sequenced in a study of blood T cell repertoires in COVID-19. The wider study: Sources were T cells, B-cell-depleted T cells, or PBMCs; the material itself was cDNA or gDNA.

The method was immunoSEQ multiplex PCR; TCRdb's version includes in-frame clones alone and lacks a portion of them. The data show 150,000 or so clones, 90% to 95% seen once. V shed 3 bases and J 5 bases; nucleotides not matched to a gene: 9. The CDR3 loop spans 16 amino acids. Germline values: CDR1 LNHDA, CDR2 SQIVND (reference sequence). The specimen sequenced was peripheral blood. The TCR originated in a woman aged 50 to 60 with acute or convalescent COVID-19. This chain connects TRBV19 to TRBJ1-5, with 8 bases identical to TRBD1. The CDR3 protein is CASSILLDRVDQPQHF. CDR3 nucleotides: TGTGCCAGTAGTATCCTATTGGACAGGGTGGATCAGCCCCAGCATTTT.